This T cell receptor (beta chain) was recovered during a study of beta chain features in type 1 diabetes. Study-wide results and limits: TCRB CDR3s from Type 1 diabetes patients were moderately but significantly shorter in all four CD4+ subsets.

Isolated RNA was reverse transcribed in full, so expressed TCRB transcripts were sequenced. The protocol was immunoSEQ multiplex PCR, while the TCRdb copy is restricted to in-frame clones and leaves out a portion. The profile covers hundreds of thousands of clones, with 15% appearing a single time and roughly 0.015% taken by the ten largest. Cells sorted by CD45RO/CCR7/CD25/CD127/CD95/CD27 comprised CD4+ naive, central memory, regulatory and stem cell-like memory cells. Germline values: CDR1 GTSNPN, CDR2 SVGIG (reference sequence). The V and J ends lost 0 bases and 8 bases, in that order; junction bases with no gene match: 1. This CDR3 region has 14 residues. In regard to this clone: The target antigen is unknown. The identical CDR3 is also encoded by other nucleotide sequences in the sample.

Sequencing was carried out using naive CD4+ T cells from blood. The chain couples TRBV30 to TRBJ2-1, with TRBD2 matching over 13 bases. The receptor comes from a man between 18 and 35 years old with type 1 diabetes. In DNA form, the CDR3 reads TGTGCCTGGAGTGTAGGACTAGCGGGAGATGAGCAGTTCTTC. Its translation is CAWSVGLAGDEQFF.